Many counts were recorded for the clone carrying this T cell receptor beta chain. No antigen is known for it. This sample is part of a study of early T cells in non-severe SARS-CoV-2 infection. Study-wide context: The chains were unpaired, and the sequenced material was bulk RNA from unsorted whole blood.

Attachment of unique molecular identifiers to individual cDNA molecules was performed. TCRdb processed the 5' RACE reads anew with MiXCR; each CDR3 protein has one entry. Of roughly 100,000 distinct CDR3 sequences in the sample, around 15% were seen once. This CDR3 has 15 residues. With 2 bases removed from V and 5 bases from J, the gap between germline ends came to 10 bases. Study-wide results and limits: Matching against VDJdb likely underestimated virus-specific expansions, favoring anti-spike CD8.

The genes are TRBV12-3 or TRBV12-4 and TRBJ1-6, with a tentative D call TRBD1 (5 bases). The source of this sequence is an adult who was a healthcare worker with PCR-confirmed SARS-CoV-2 infection or an uninfected control (not recorded which). The sample was whole blood. Here the CDR3 reads CASSLMQGDNSPLHF. In nucleotides, the CDR3 is TGTGCCAGCAGTTTAATGCAGGGAGATAATTCACCCCTCCACTTT.